This T cell receptor (beta chain) was sequenced for a study of glioma-infiltrating T cells. Study-level findings and limits: Only very few CDR3 sequences appeared in both tissue and blood.

At least ten counts were recorded for this clonotype. The antigen remains undetermined. The V segment lost 0 bases and the J segment 6 bases; nucleotides outside the gene matches: 6. The CDR3 runs to 15 residues. Germline V gene lookup returns CDR1 MGHRA and CDR2 YSYEKL. Using RNA template, CDR3s of TCR alpha and beta were amplified with iRepertoire arm-PCR. TCRdb itself ran the multiplex PCR reads through MiXCR, one entry per CDR3 protein. The profile shows roughly 120,000 distinct CDR3 sequences, 23% of them singletons. Sequenced input: glioma tissue, nonneoplastic brain tissue, or PBMCs (not recorded which). This TCR was sampled from a human donor with low-grade glioma or glioblastoma, undergoing nonglioma brain surgery, or in good health (not recorded which). V and J are TRBV4-1 and TRBJ2-7, with 9 bases identical to TRBD2. The CDR3 bases are TGCGCCAGCAGCCAAGAGCTAGCGGGATCCGGCGAGCAGTACTTC. It specifies CASSQELAGSGEQYF.